Listed below are T cell receptor beta chains from one sample, sequenced in a study of T-cell memory formation after mild COVID-19. TCRdb redid the calling of the 5' RACE reads with MiXCR, one entry per CDR3 protein. Here the sample spans around 35,000 distinct CDR3 sequences, 7% to 8% being singletons. Sequences were obtained from PBMCs or a T cell subset sorted from them (not recorded which). All receptors derive from a man between 18 and 29 years old who had mild COVID-19 (a few samples of this study predate the infection). Cell type and time point are not known. Each CDR3 is given with its conserved first and last residue. The D gene is left open where the match is weak. Size values are once, few and many counts, or a class for expanded clones, and some rows have none.

many	NA	TRBV7-2	TRBJ1-1	TGTGCCAGCAGCTTACTCCGGGGGGCAGACTTAAACACTGAAGCTTTCTTT	CASSLLRGADLNTEAFF
few	NA	TRBV7-9	TRBJ1-2	TGTGCCAGCAGCCCCCCCGCGGCTTATGGCTACACCTTC	CASSPPAAYGYTF
many	NA	TRBV11-2	TRBJ2-1	TGTGCCAGCAGCCAGGCGCGTCACAATGAGCAGTTCTTC	CASSQARHNEQFF
many	NA	TRBV12-3/TRBV12-4	TRBJ1-3	TGTGCCAGCAGTTTAGTCCAGGGCATATATTTT	CASSLVQGIYF
many	NA	TRBV29-1	TRBJ1-1	TGCAGCGTCGACGGGAACACTGAAGCTTTCTTT	CSVDGNTEAFF
NA	NA	TRBV15	TRBJ2-5	TGTGCCACCAGCAGAGAAGGGACGGCACAAGAGACCCAGTACTTC	CATSREGTAQETQYF
many	TRBD1	TRBV4-1	TRBJ1-6	TGCGCCAGCAGCCAAGAGGGACAGGGTAATTCACCCCTCCACTTT	CASSQEGQGNSPLHF
few	TRBD1	TRBV20-1	TRBJ2-3	TGCAGTGCGCACAGGGGCCGCACAGATACGCAGTATTTT	CSAHRGRTDTQYF
many	NA	TRBV7-9	TRBJ1-2	TGTGCCAGCAGCTTAGCCCGGGAAGGTGGCTACACCTTC	CASSLAREGGYTF
many	NA	TRBV7-9	TRBJ1-5	TGTGCCAGCAGCTTAGAGGACACCAATCAGCCCCAGCATTTT	CASSLEDTNQPQHF
NA	TRBD1	TRBV4-2	TRBJ1-1	TGTGCCAGCAGCGAACAGGGGCCCGAGGACACTGAAGCTTTCTTT	CASSEQGPEDTEAFF
many	NA	TRBV20-1	TRBJ2-1	TGCAGTGCTTCTAGTGTCCCCTACAATGAGCAGTTCTTC	CSASSVPYNEQFF
many	TRBD2	TRBV5-1	TRBJ2-1	TGCGCCAGCAGCTTCGGCGGGGGGGCCATCAATGAGCAGTTCTTC	CASSFGGGAINEQFF
many	NA	TRBV18	TRBJ2-4	TGTGCCAGCTCACCAGCGTCCTTAGCCAAAAACATTCAGTACTTC	CASSPASLAKNIQYF
medium-sized	NA	TRBV7-6	TRBJ2-1	TGTGCCAGCAGCTTAGCGCCTTCGGCAACGGGCCTTGAGCAGTTCTTC	CASSLAPSATGLEQFF
many	TRBD1	TRBV7-2	TRBJ2-5	TGTGCCAGCAGGAAAGGACAGGAAGAGACCCAGTACTTC	CASRKGQEETQYF
few	NA	TRBV28	TRBJ1-4	TGTGCCAGCAGTTCAGGGGAAACTAATGAAAAACTGTTTTTT	CASSSGETNEKLFF
NA	TRBD1	TRBV20-1	TRBJ2-5	TGCAGTGCTCGCGAGAGGGACAGGGGGCAAGAGACCCAGTACTTC	CSARERDRGQETQYF
few	NA	TRBV14	TRBJ2-4	TGTGCCAGCAGCCTGCAAGTCCGGGGTGCATCCAAAAACATTCAGTACTTC	CASSLQVRGASKNIQYF
many	TRBD1	TRBV6-4	TRBJ2-2	TGTGCCAGCAGTGACGGACAGGGGGCCGGGGAGCTGTTTTTT	CASSDGQGAGELFF
few	NA	TRBV19	TRBJ1-1	TGTGCCAGTAGCCAACAAGTCGGCACTGAAGCTTTCTTT	CASSQQVGTEAFF
once	TRBD2	TRBV6-4	TRBJ2-5	TGTGCCAGCAGCGAGGGGACTAGCGGCCAAGAGACCCAGTACTTC	CASSEGTSGQETQYF
many	NA	TRBV6-5	TRBJ1-1	TGTGCCAGCAGTTACTCGGCGCGGGTAGACACTGAAGCTTTCTTT	CASSYSARVDTEAFF
many	NA	TRBV3-1	TRBJ2-5	TGTGCCAGCAGCTTCCTGGGGGGTGGACAAGAGACCCAGTACTTC	CASSFLGGGQETQYF
NA	NA	TRBV7-9	TRBJ1-2	TGTGCCAGCAACACAGGCTCGGCAGGGGCCTATGGCTACACCTTC	CASNTGSAGAYGYTF
many	NA	TRBV29-1	TRBJ2-7	TGCAGCGCCAGCTCAGGAGTGGGGACCTACGAGCAGTACTTC	CSASSGVGTYEQYF
many	NA	TRBV15	TRBJ2-2	TGTGCCACCAGCAGAGAGGCTCTGCCGTACTTCGCTAACACCGGGGAGCTGTTTTTT	CATSREALPYFANTGELFF
many	TRBD2	TRBV2	TRBJ2-1	TGTGCCAGCAACCCACGACTAGCGGGGGGCGATGAGCAGTTCTTC	CASNPRLAGGDEQFF
NA	NA	TRBV7-9	TRBJ2-7	TGTGCCAGCAGCTTAGATTATAGGGAGCAGTACTTC	CASSLDYREQYF
NA	TRBD2	TRBV12-3/TRBV12-4	TRBJ2-3	TGTGCCAGCAGCCGTCCAGCGGGGGTTGGAGATACGCAGTATTTT	CASSRPAGVGDTQYF
NA	NA	TRBV20-1	TRBJ2-1	TGCAGTGTCGACGGCCGCTCCTGGGGCAATGAGCAGTTCTTC	CSVDGRSWGNEQFF
many	TRBD1	TRBV5-1	TRBJ1-2	TGCGCCAGCAGCTTGGCGGGGACAGGTTACGAATCTAACTATGGCTACACCTTC	CASSLAGTGYESNYGYTF
many	NA	TRBV5-6	TRBJ1-1	TGTGCCAGCAACCCTAGGGCAGGCCCCACTGAAGCTTTCTTT	CASNPRAGPTEAFF
NA	NA	TRBV24-1	TRBJ2-5	TGTGCCACCAGTGAGGGACCTAAAGAGACCCAGTACTTC	CATSEGPKETQYF
many	TRBD1	TRBV4-3	TRBJ2-5	TGCGCCAGCAGTCCGGGACAGGGGGATTTGGAGACCCAGTACTTC	CASSPGQGDLETQYF